The clone carrying this TCR beta chain came up a few times. Its antigen is still unknown. TCRdb processed the 5' RACE reads anew with MiXCR; each CDR3 protein has one entry. The sample carries about 360,000 distinct CDR3 sequences, around 6.5% recorded once. The data originate from a study of T cells after yellow fever vaccination. Study as a whole: Any fraction with a low cell number was prepared using SMART-Seq v4 Ultra Low Input.

The germline V gene encodes CDR1 SGHRS and CDR2 YFSETQ. This CDR3 contains 14 residues. V lost 4 bases, J lost 6 bases, and 5 bases stayed unmatched. Study results and caveats: Although most clonotypes did not, a small share appeared in both CD4 and CD8 compartments. Post-booster samples contained most primary-vaccination clones (around 96% CD4, about 87% CD8).

The chain is built from TRBV5-1 and TRBJ2-1; TRBD1 agrees at 9 bases. Source: PBMCs, taken 5 days after the yellow fever booster vaccination. The receptor was derived from a man aged 25 to 45 who received the YFV17D yellow fever vaccine. CDR3 protein: CASSTRQGVNEQFF. The CDR3 bases are TGCGCCAGCAGCACTCGACAGGGGGTCAATGAGCAGTTCTTC. Based on the CDR3 plus reference TRBV5-1 and TRBJ2-1, the full variable domain is KAGVTQTPRYLIKTRGQQVTLSCSPISGHRSVSWYQQTPGQGLQFLFEYFSETQRNKGNFPGRFSGRQFSNSRSEMNVSTLELGDSALYLCASSTRQGVNEQFFGPGTRLTVL.